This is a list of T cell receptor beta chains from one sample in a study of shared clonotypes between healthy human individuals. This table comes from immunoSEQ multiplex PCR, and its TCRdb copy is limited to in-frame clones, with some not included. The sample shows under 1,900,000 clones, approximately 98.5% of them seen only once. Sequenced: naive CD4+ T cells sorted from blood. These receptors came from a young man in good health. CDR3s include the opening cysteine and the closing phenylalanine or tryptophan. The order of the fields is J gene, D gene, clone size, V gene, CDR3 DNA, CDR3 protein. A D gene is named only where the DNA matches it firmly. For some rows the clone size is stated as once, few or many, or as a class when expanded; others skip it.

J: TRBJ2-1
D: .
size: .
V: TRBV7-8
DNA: TGTGCCAGCAGCTTACAAACAGGCCATAATAATGAGCAGTTCTTC
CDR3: CASSLQTGHNNEQFF

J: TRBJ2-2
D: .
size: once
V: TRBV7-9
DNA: TGTGCCACCATTTTTGGGGTCGGGCCCAAAGGGGGACCCGGGGAGCTGTTTTTT
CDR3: CATIFGVGPKGGPGELFF

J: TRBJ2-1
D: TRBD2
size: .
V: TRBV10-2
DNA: TGCGCCAGCAGTGAGTCTAGCGGGGGAAACAATGAGCAGTTCTTC
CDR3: CASSESSGGNNEQFF

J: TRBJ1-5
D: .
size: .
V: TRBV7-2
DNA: TGTGCCAGCAGTCGAAACCCGGGATACGATCAGCCCCAGCATTTT
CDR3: CASSRNPGYDQPQHF

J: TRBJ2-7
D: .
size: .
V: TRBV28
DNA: TGTGCCAGCAGTTTTGCCCGCTACGAGCAGTACTTC
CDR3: CASSFARYEQYF

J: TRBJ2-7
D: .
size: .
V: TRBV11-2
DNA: TGTGCCAGCAGCATTGCAGGGAGCTCCTACGAGCAGTACTTC
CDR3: CASSIAGSSYEQYF

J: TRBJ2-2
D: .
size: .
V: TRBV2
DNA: TGTGCCAGCAGTACTAGCTGGGCCGGGGAGCTGTTTTTT
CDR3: CASSTSWAGELFF

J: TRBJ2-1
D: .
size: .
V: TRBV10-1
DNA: TGCGCCAGCAGTGAGATTAGCCGGTTCAATGAGCAGTTCTTC
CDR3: CASSEISRFNEQFF

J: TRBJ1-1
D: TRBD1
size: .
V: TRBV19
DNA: TGTGCCAGTAATTCGGGTTACAGGGGGCGCGGCGAAGCTTTCTTT
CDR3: CASNSGYRGRGEAFF

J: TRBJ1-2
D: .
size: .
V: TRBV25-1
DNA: TGTGCCAGCAGTGACCCTCCGAACTATGGCTACACCTTC
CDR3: CASSDPPNYGYTF

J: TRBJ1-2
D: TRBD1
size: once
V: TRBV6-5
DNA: TGTGCCAGCAGTTACTCCGACAGGGCATATGGCTACACCTTC
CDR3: CASSYSDRAYGYTF

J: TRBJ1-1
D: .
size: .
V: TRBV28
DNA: TGTGCCAGCAGTTTATCGACCGGGCCAGTGGACGCTGAAGCTTTCTTT
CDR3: CASSLSTGPVDAEAFF

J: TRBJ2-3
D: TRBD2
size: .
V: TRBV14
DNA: TGTGCCAGCAGCCTTCCGGGACTAGCGACAGATACGCAGTATTTT
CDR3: CASSLPGLATDTQYF

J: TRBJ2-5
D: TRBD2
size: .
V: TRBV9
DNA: TGTGCCAGCAGCACGAGCGGGGGTCGGGAGACCCAGTACTTC
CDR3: CASSTSGGRETQYF

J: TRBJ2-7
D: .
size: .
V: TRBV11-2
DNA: TGTGCCAGCAGAAAACTGCTCCGGACCGATTTCTACGAGCAGTACTTC
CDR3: CASRKLLRTDFYEQYF

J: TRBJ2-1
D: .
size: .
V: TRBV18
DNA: TGTGCCAGCTCAACGACTCCGGGACAGAGAAGGGAAGGGCTAGCGTTTGGGTTACACAATGAGCAGTTCTTC
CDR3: CASSTTPGQRREGLAFGLHNEQFF

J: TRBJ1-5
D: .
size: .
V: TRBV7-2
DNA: TGTGCCAGCAGCGGGCGAAATCAGCCCCAGCATTTT
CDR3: CASSGRNQPQHF

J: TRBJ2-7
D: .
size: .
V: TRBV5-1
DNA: TGCGCCAGCAGCCTCCCAGGCGCCTACGAGCAGTACTTC
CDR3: CASSLPGAYEQYF

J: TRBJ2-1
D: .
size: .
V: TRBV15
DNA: TGTGCCACCAGCACACAGGGAGAATCCTACAATGAGCAGTTCTTC
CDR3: CATSTQGESYNEQFF

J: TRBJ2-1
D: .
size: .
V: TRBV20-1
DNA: TGCAGTGCTATCCCGCCGCGGGAGCAGTTCTTC
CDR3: CSAIPPREQFF

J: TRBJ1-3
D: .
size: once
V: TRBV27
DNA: TGTGCCAGCAGTTTACAGGGGATCGCTGGAAACACCATATATTTT
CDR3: CASSLQGIAGNTIYF

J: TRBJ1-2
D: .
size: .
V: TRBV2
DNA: TGTGCCAGCAGTGATGGCATCGGTGGCTACACCTTC
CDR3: CASSDGIGGYTF

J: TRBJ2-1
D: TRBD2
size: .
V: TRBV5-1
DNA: TGCGCCAGCGCCCGCGCGGGGAGGGCCTCTTACAATGAGCAGTTCTTC
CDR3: CASARAGRASYNEQFF

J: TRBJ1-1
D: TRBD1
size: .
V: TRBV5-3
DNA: TGTGCCAGAAGCCCCGTAGACAGGGGGGAAGCTTTCTTT
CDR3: CARSPVDRGEAFF

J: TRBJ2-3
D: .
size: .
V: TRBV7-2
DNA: TGTGCCAGCAGCTTAGGGGACTTTGTTACTACGCAGTATTTT
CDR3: CASSLGDFVTTQYF

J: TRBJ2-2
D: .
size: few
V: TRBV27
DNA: TGTGCCAGCAGTACCCTAGAACCCGGGGAGCTGTTTTTT
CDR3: CASSTLEPGELFF

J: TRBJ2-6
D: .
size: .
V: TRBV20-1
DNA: TGCAGTGCTAGATTGGCCAACGTCCTGACTTTC
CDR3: CSARLANVLTF

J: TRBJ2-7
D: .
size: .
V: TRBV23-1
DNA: TGCGCCGGCAGCAGGTGCCCAAACTCCTACGAGCAGTACTTC
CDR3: CAGSRCPNSYEQYF

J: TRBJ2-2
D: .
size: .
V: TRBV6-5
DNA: TGTGCCAGCAGTTATGGCCCCCTGGAGAACACCGGGGAGCTGTTTTTT
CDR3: CASSYGPLENTGELFF

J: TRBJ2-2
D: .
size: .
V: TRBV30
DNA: TGTGCCTGGAGTATATTAGGGGCGAACACCGGGGAGCTGTTTTTT
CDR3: CAWSILGANTGELFF

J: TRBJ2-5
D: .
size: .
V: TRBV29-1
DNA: TGCAGCACAACTACAACGGCGGTATCCGGGCAGTACTTC
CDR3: CSTTTTAVSGQYF

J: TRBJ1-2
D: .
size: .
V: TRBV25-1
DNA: TGTGCCAGCAGTGGGGGGGACTATGGCTACACCTTC
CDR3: CASSGGDYGYTF

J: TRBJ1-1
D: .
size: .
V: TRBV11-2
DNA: TGTGCCAGCAGCTTCAGGGGCTTGAACACTGAAGCTTTCTTT
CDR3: CASSFRGLNTEAFF

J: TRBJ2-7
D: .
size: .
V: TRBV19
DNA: TGTGCCAGTAGTATTCGTGGCCCGTCCTACGAGCAGTACTTC
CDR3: CASSIRGPSYEQYF

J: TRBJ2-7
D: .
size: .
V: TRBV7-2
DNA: TGTGCCAGCAGCTTAGAAATGGGTCTCTACGAGCAGTACTTC
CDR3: CASSLEMGLYEQYF

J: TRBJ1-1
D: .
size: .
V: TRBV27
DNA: TGTGCCAGCAGTCTAGGACGGGGCAGAGAAGCTTTCTTT
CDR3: CASSLGRGREAFF

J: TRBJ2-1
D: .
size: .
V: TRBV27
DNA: TGTGCCAGCAGTTTCCGGGGCCGGAACTATGAGCAGTTCTTC
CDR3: CASSFRGRNYEQFF

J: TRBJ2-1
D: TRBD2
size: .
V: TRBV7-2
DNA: TGTGCCAGCAGCTTAGAGGCTAGCGGGGCCTCCTACAATGAGCAGTTCTTC
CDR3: CASSLEASGASYNEQFF

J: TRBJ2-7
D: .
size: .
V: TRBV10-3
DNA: TGTGCCATCAGTGAGACCCCAGCGGACGAGCAGTACTTC
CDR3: CAISETPADEQYF

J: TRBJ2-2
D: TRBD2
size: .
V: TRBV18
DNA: TGTGCCAGCTCACCACCAACCGGACTAGGACGGCTGACCGGGGAGCTGTTTTTT
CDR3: CASSPPTGLGRLTGELFF

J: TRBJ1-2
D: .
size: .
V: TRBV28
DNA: TGTGCCAGCAGCACCGTGGGATCCGGGAACTATGGCTACACCTTC
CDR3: CASSTVGSGNYGYTF

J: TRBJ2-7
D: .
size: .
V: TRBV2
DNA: TGTGCCAGCAGTGGGGGTACGTGGGCAGGGAAGGGCGAGCAGTACTTC
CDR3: CASSGGTWAGKGEQYF

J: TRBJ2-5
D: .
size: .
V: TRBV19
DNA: TGTGCCAGTAACCAAGGAGAGACCCAGTACTTC
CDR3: CASNQGETQYF